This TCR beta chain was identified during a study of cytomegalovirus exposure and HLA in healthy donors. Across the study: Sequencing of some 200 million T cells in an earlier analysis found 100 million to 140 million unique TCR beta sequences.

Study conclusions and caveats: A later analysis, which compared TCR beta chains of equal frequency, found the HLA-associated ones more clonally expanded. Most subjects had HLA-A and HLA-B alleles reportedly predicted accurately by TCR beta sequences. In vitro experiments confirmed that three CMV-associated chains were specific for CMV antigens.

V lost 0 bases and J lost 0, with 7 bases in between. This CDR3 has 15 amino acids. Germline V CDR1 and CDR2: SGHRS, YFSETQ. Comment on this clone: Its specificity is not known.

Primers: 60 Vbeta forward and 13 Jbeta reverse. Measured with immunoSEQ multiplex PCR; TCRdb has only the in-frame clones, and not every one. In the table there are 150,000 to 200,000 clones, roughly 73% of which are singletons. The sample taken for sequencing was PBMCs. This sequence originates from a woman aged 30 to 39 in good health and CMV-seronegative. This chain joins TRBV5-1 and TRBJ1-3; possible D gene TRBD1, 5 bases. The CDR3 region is CASSLGTNSGNTIYF. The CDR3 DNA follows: TGCGCCAGCAGCTTGGGGACAAACTCTGGAAACACCATATATTTT.